This T cell receptor beta chain was retrieved from a study of CD8+CD57+ T cells in acquired aplastic anemia. Whole-study context: Mean yield of DNA from sorted CD4+ and CD8+ cells was roughly 3.2 ug.

Genomic DNA served as template for TCR beta VDJ and CDR3 profiling. TCRdb re-called the reads through MiXCR, storing one row per CDR3 protein. Among around 500,000 distinct CDR3 sequences listed, around a third were seen once. The sample holds a few counts of this clonotype. Individuals selected for sequencing had exhibited CD8+CD57+ cell expansion on flow cytometry. Severe acquired aplastic anemia was present in every patient. With 5 bases removed from V and 5 bases from J, the gap between germline ends came to 16 bases. Germline V CDR1 and CDR2: SGHRS, YFSETQ. There are 14 residues in the CDR3. This TCR was recovered from a human donor with aplastic anemia. The sequenced material came from sorted CD4+, CD8+, or CD8+CD57+ T cells (not recorded which) from PBMCs. The V and J genes are TRBV5-1 and TRBJ1-2; D remains unclear. The CDR3: CASREAGGLYGYTF. CDR3 DNA sequence: TGCGCCAGCAGGGAAGCAGGTGGCCTTTATGGCTACACCTTC.